The present T cell receptor beta chain was sequenced within a study of beta chain features in type 1 diabetes. This clone has a handful of counts. Antigen specificity is unknown. Overall study findings and caveats: Patients with type 1 diabetes carried fewer insertions and had more deletions at their VDJ junctions.

TCRB transcripts that were expressed got sequenced, as all of the isolated RNA had been reverse transcribed. Sequencing of naive, central memory and regulatory T cell samples gave an average of around 3.8 million reads. Some clones are missing from TCRdb's copy, which holds only in-frame ones; the method was immunoSEQ multiplex PCR. The data contain some 900,000 clones, roughly 16% of them singletons. With 4 bases clipped from V and 8 bases from J, the junction kept 8 bases outside the gene matches. The CDR3 runs 15 residues. Germline-derived CDR1 and CDR2 are SGHRS and YFSETQ. Sequenced sample: naive CD4+ T cells from blood. The receptor was isolated from a woman between 18 and 30 years old in good health. The chain uses TRBV5-1 and TRBJ2-1, with 11 bases aligning to TRBD2. CDR3 sequence reads: CASSKLAGDVDEQFF. DNA for the CDR3: TGCGCCAGCAGCAAACTAGCGGGAGACGTCGATGAGCAGTTCTTC.